The T cell receptor beta chain described here comes from a study of preoperative IRX-2 immunotherapy in early breast cancer. Germline CDR1 reads MDHEN; CDR2 reads SYDVKM. Germline trimming cut 6 bases from V and 4 bases from J; bases unmatched to any gene: 14. The CDR3 has 16 amino acids. Method: immunoSEQ multiplex PCR; TCRdb's copy keeps in-frame clones and lacks some. The sample lists about 89,000 clones, around 86% seen once, with over 2% in the top ten. The sample's treatment: preoperative locoregional IRX-2 cytokine immunotherapy. Samples came from a phase Ib trial of preoperative locoregional IRX-2 cytokine immunotherapy.

J is TRBJ2-7 and V is TRBV28; TRBD1 agrees at 8 bases. The sequenced sample was tumor tissue, obtained after IRX-2 immunotherapy. This sequence was found in a human donor with breast cancer. The CDR3 loop reads CASRARGRGQRYEQYF. DNA for the CDR3: TGTGCCAGCAGGGCCCGGGGCAGGGGGCAAAGGTACGAGCAGTACTTC.